The 14 T cell receptor beta chains below were found in one sample sequenced in a study of T cell repertoires in cytomegalovirus infection. Each CDR3 protein gets one entry after TCRdb re-called the reads with MiXCR. The table has approximately 550,000 distinct CDR3 sequences, about 17% seen once. The specimen sequenced was CD8+ T cells from PBMCs. The receptors come from a human donor in good health (CMV status not recorded). Some clones in this sample may be carry-over from other donors' samples.

The table lists this clonotype with a few counts. The chain carries TRBV5-4 and TRBJ1-3, with D possibly being TRBD1 (5 bases). There are 15 residues in the CDR3. Per the germline V gene, CDR1 is SGHNT and CDR2 is YYREEE (reference sequence). The germline V and J ends were trimmed by 4 bases and 2 bases, with 13 bases remaining between them. The CDR3 spells CASSRWGSPGNTIYF. The CDR3 nucleotides are TGTGCCAGCAGCCGATGGGGGTCACCTGGAAACACCATATATTTT.

On this clonotype itself: At one boundary the junction diverges from the germline segment, which might be a read error. This rearrangement joins TRBV27 to TRBJ2-3; D unclear. Germline V lookup: CDR1 MNHEY, CDR2 SMNVEV (reference sequence). This CDR3 contains 14 residues. The CDR3 DNA follows: TGTGCCAGCAGTTATGAGAGTGGAACAGATACGCCGTATTTT. As protein: CASSYESGTDTPYF.

This clonotype was observed many times. The chain recombines TRBV6-1 with TRBJ2-1, with 12 bases lining up with TRBD2. The CDR3 spans 16 residues. The germline V gene has CDR1 MNHNS and CDR2 SASEGT. V shed 1 base and J 3 bases; nucleotides not matched to a gene: 1. In DNA, the CDR3 is TGTGCCAGCAGTGAAGGGACTAGCGGGATCTACAATGAGCAGTTCTTC. Translated: CASSEGTSGIYNEQFF.

In its sample, this clonotype was seen many times. This chain links TRBV6-6 with TRBJ1-4, with TRBD1 identical over 7 bases. Trimming cost V 2 bases and J 6 bases; bases outside gene matches: 3. Germline loops: CDR1 MNHNY, CDR2 SVGAGI (reference sequence). This CDR3 has 14 amino acids. CDR3 sequence: CASSYQGGDEKLFF. The CDR3 bases are TGTGCCAGCAGTTACCAGGGGGGCGATGAAAAACTGTTTTTT.

This clonotype has only a few counts. This chain connects TRBV5-6 to TRBJ2-7; the match to TRBD2 covers 8 bases. CDR1 and CDR2 from the germline V gene are SGHDT and YYEEEE. The V segment lost 3 bases and the J segment 3 bases; nucleotides outside the gene matches: 8. This CDR3 is built from 15 residues. Here the CDR3 DNA reads TGTGCCAGCAGCTCGCCACTAGCGGCCTTCTACGAGCAGTACTTC. It specifies CASSSPLAAFYEQYF.

This clonotype has a count of ten or more. The genes are TRBV6-5 and TRBJ1-1; tentative D call: TRBD1 (6 bases). The V and J ends lost 0 bases and 1 base respectively, with 18 bases between them. This CDR3 is 18 amino acids long. From germline, CDR1 is MNHEY and CDR2 SVGAGI. CDR3 DNA: TGTGCCAGCAGTTACTCGGGGGGCGGGGGAGAGGGGAACACTGAAGCTTTCTTT. Amino acids: CASSYSGGGGEGNTEAFF.

This clonotype was counted at least ten times. CDR3 in DNA: TGTGCCAGCAGTGACTTCAACACAGGGGACAGTTCTGGAAACACCATATATTTT. It specifies CASSDFNTGDSSGNTIYF. The rearrangement joins TRBV6-4 to TRBJ1-3, with 7 bases lining up with TRBD1. The CDR3 runs 18 residues. Germline assignment: CDR1 MRHNA and CDR2 SNTAGT. Losses at the gene ends were 1 base for V and 1 base for J; bases not matched to a gene: 10.

This clonotype was observed at least ten times. The rearrangement joins TRBV7-2 to TRBJ1-2; D gene uncertain. Trimming stripped 1 base from V and 11 bases from J, with 14 bases between. From germline, CDR1 is SGHTA and CDR2 FQGNSA. The CDR3 is 13 residues long. This chain's CDR3 is CASSLGGSRKYTF. CDR3 nucleotides: TGTGCCAGCAGCTTAGGAGGGTCTCGCAAGTACACCTTC.

This clonotype was counted many times. The chain has TRBV7-8 and TRBJ2-3, with 11 bases identical to TRBD2. With 6 bases clipped from V and 1 base from J, the junction kept 12 bases outside the gene matches. Per the germline V gene, CDR1 is SGHVS and CDR2 is FQNEAQ. CDR3 length: 18 amino acids. The CDR3 region has the DNA TGTGCCAGCAGACTAGGACTAGCGGGTCGAGGGGGCACAGATACGCAGTATTTT. This translates into CASRLGLAGRGGTDTQYF.

In regard to this clonotype: A clone one base away is much larger, so this may be a read error. The chain links TRBV11-2 to TRBJ2-1; TRBD2 matches at 10 bases. The CDR3 extends over 15 amino acids. After removal of 6 bases from V and 8 bases from J, the junction contained 10 bases not matched to a gene. Germline assignment: CDR1 SGHAT and CDR2 FQNNGV. CDR3 nucleotides: TGTGCCAGCAGATATGGGGCTAGCGGGAGTGATGAGCAGTTCTTC. This encodes CASRYGASGSDEQFF.

CDR3 in DNA: TGCAGTGCTAGAGATGGGGACAGGGGGAACTATGGCTACACCTTC. Protein sequence: CSARDGDRGNYGYTF. V and J are TRBV20-1 and TRBJ1-2; 11 bases match TRBD1. This CDR3 has 15 amino acids. Germline V gene lookup returns CDR1 DFQATT and CDR2 SNEGSKA (reference sequence). V dropped 0 bases and J dropped 2; count of bases not matched to a gene: 2.

V gene TRBV3-1 combines with J gene TRBJ2-5; TRBD2 matches at 8 bases. CDR3 length: 15 amino acids. J lost 1 base, V lost 0 bases, and 1 base had no gene match. Germline loops: CDR1 LGHDT, CDR2 YNNKEL (reference sequence). CDR3: CASSQEAGAQETQYF. The CDR3 nucleotides read TGTGCCAGCAGCCAAGAAGCGGGAGCCCAAGAGACCCAGTACTTC.

The chain combines TRBV9 with TRBJ2-2, with a possible D match to TRBD2 (5 bases). This CDR3 comprises 17 residues. Germline V gene sequence: CDR1 SGDLS, CDR2 YYNGEE. V shed 1 base and J shed 1 base, with 14 bases lying between them. In DNA form, the CDR3 reads TGTGCCAGCAGCGTATCAAGGGAGCGGTGGAACACCGGGGAGCTGTTTTTT. Protein product: CASSVSRERWNTGELFF.

This clonotype was counted a few times. V usage is TRBV28 and J usage is TRBJ2-2; tentatively, D is TRBD1 (6 bases). The CDR3 length is 15 residues. The V gene's germline CDR1 is MDHEN and CDR2 SYDVKM. Trimming removed 6 bases at V and 0 bases at J, with 11 bases between. CDR3 amino acids: CASRVTGSNTGELFF. The DNA of the CDR3 is TGTGCCAGCAGGGTGACAGGATCGAACACCGGGGAGCTGTTTTTT.